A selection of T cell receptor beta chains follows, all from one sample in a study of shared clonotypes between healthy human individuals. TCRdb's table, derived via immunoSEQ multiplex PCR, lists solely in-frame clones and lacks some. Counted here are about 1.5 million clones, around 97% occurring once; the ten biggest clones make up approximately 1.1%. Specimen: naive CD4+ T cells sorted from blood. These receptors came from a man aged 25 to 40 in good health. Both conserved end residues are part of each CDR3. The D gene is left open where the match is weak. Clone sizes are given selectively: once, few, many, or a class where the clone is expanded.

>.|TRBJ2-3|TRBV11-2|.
CASSLRLGDTQYF
TGTGCCAGCAGCCTCCGATTAGGGGATACGCAGTATTTT
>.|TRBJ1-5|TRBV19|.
CAIAKGGGRFPLSAHF
TGTGCCATCGCCAAGGGGGGCGGCCGGTTCCCTCTCTCGGCGCATTTT
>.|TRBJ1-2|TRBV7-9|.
CASSSGAGYTF
TGTGCCAGCAGCTCAGGGGCTGGCTACACCTTC
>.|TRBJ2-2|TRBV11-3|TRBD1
CASSSIGTGEAGELFF
TGTGCCAGCAGCTCCATCGGGACAGGGGAAGCCGGGGAGCTGTTTTTT
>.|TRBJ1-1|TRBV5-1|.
CASSLDVPTEAFF
TGCGCCAGCAGCTTAGACGTCCCCACTGAAGCTTTCTTT
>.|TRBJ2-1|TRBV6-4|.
CASSDAYNEQFF
TGTGCCAGCAGTGACGCTTACAATGAGCAGTTCTTC
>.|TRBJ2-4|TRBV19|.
CASSPVTRRNIQYF
TGTGCCAGTAGTCCAGTGACTCGACGGAACATTCAGTACTTC
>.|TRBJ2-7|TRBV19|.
CASNRDIYAYEQYF
TGTGCCAGCAACCGGGACATATATGCCTACGAGCAGTACTTC
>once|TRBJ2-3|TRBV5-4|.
CASTRDRTSDTQYF
TGTGCCAGCACCAGAGACAGGACTTCAGATACGCAGTATTTT
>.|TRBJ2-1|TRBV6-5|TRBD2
CASTGTSGRAFKFF
TGTGCCAGCACGGGGACTAGCGGGAGGGCCTTCAAGTTCTTC
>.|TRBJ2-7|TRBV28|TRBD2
CASNGLAGGPVSYEQYF
TGTGCCAGCAACGGACTAGCGGGAGGGCCGGTATCCTACGAGCAGTACTTC
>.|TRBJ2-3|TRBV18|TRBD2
CASSPAGGTDTQYF
TGTGCCAGCTCACCAGCGGGGGGCACAGATACGCAGTATTTT
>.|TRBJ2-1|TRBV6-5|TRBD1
CASSQGQGAYEQFF
TGTGCCAGCAGCCAAGGCCAGGGGGCCTATGAGCAGTTCTTC
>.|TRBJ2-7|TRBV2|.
CASRRDAYEQYF
TGTGCCAGCAGGAGGGACGCCTACGAGCAGTACTTC
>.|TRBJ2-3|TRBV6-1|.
CASRGGGTDTQYF
TGTGCCAGCAGGGGGGGAGGCACAGATACGCAGTATTTT
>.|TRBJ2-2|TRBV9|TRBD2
CASKGEREGSGELFF
TGTGCCAGCAAAGGGGAGCGGGAGGGTTCCGGGGAGCTGTTTTTT
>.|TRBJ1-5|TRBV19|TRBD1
CASTPTGTSNQPQHF
TGTGCCAGTACCCCGACAGGGACTAGCAATCAGCCCCAGCATTTT
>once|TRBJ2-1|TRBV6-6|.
CASSYPQGAAGNEQFF
TGTGCCAGCAGTTACCCCCAGGGAGCTGCGGGGAATGAGCAGTTCTTC
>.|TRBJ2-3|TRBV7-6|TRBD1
CASKHGTGDADTQYF
TGTGCCAGCAAGCACGGGACAGGGGACGCAGATACGCAGTATTTT
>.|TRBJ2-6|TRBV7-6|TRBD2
CASTLGAGRSNVLTF
TGTGCCAGCACCCTTGGGGCCGGGAGGTCCAACGTCCTGACTTTC
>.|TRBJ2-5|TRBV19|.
CASSIVQKETQYF
TGTGCCAGTAGTATTGTCCAGAAAGAGACCCAGTACTTC
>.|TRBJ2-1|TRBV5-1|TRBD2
CASSLSGVNEQFF
TGCGCCAGCAGCCTTAGCGGGGTAAATGAGCAGTTCTTC
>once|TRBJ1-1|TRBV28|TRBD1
CASSAGTVNTEAFF
TGTGCCAGCAGTGCCGGGACAGTTAACACTGAAGCTTTCTTT
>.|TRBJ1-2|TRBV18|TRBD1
CASSESTGVGYGYTF
TGTGCCAGCTCAGAATCAACAGGGGTAGGGTATGGCTACACCTTC
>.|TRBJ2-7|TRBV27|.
CASSLTVPGILYEQYF
TGTGCCAGCAGTTTGACAGTTCCCGGCATACTCTACGAGCAGTACTTC
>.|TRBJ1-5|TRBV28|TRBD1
CASTGQVSYQPQHF
TGTGCCAGCACCGGACAGGTTAGTTACCAGCCCCAGCATTTT
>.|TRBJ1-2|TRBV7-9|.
CASSLDGRRGYTF
TGTGCCAGCAGCTTAGATGGTCGGCGTGGCTACACCTTC
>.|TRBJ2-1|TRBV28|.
CASNGGGSYNEQFF
TGTGCCAGCAATGGGGGAGGCTCCTACAATGAGCAGTTCTTC
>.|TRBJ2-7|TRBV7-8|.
CASSLAPQGHYEQYF
TGTGCCAGCAGCTTAGCCCCGCAGGGGCACTACGAGCAGTACTTC
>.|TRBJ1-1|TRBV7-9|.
CASSPSGADTEAFF
TGTGCCAGCAGTCCTTCTGGTGCGGACACTGAAGCTTTCTTT
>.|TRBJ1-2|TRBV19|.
CASSIEGAYGYTF
TGTGCCAGTAGTATAGAGGGGGCGTATGGCTACACCTTC
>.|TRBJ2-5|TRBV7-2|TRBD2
CASSPSGRDAETQYF
TGTGCCAGCAGCCCTAGCGGGAGAGATGCGGAGACCCAGTACTTC
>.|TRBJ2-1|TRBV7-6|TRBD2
CASSYVPSGSNEQFF
TGTGCCAGCAGCTACGTTCCTAGCGGGAGCAATGAGCAGTTCTTC
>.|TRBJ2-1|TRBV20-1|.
CSGADYNEQFF
TGCAGTGGGGCGGATTACAATGAGCAGTTCTTC
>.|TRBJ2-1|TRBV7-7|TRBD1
CASSRTGFNEQFF
TGTGCTAGCAGCCGGACAGGGTTCAATGAGCAGTTCTTC
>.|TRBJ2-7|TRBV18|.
CASSLPTTGSGYEQYF
TGTGCCAGCTCACTACCTACCACAGGGTCCGGCTACGAGCAGTACTTC
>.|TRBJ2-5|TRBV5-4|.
CASSLEPPRPSPQYF
TGTGCCAGCAGCTTGGAGCCCCCTCGACCAAGCCCCCAGTACTTC
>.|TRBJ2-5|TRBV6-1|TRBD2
CASSEVGGLGLAGGKETQYF
TGTGCCAGCAGTGAAGTCGGGGGTTTGGGACTAGCGGGAGGAAAAGAGACCCAGTACTTC
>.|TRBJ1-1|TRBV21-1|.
CASSKAPGQGSGTEAFF
TGTGCCAGCAGCAAGGCCCCGGGACAGGGATCGGGCACTGAAGCTTTCTTT
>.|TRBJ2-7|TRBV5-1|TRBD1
CASSSGTGGHEQYF
TGCGCCAGCAGCTCGGGGACAGGGGGACACGAGCAGTACTTC
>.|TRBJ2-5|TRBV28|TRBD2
CASSRGLAGSKETQYF
TGTGCCAGCAGCAGGGGACTAGCGGGGAGCAAAGAGACCCAGTACTTC
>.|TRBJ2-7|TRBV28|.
CASSGGRGTAYEQYF
TGTGCCAGCAGTGGGGGGCGAGGTACAGCCTACGAGCAGTACTTC
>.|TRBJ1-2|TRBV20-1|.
CSEGSSYGYTF
TGCAGCGAAGGGAGTAGCTATGGCTACACCTTC
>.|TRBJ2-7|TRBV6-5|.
CAAGPGRFEQYF
TGTGCCGCAGGCCCCGGGCGGTTTGAGCAGTACTTC
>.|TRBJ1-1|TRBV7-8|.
CASSLWSSRENTEAFF
TGTGCCAGCAGCTTATGGAGTTCCAGAGAGAACACTGAAGCTTTCTTT
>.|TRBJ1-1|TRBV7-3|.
CASSSTGLGTEAFF
TGTGCCAGCAGCTCGACGGGGCTGGGGACTGAAGCTTTCTTT
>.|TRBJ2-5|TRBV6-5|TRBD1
CASSYSTGTGAETQYF
TGTGCCAGCAGTTACTCGACCGGGACAGGTGCAGAGACCCAGTACTTC
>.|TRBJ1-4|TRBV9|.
CASSRAPDNEKLFF
TGTGCCAGCAGCCGAGCTCCGGATAATGAAAAACTGTTTTTT